This T cell receptor (beta chain) derives from a study of cytomegalovirus exposure and HLA in healthy donors. The method was immunoSEQ multiplex PCR; TCRdb's version includes in-frame clones alone and lacks a portion of them. The repertoire consists of a few hundred thousand clones, with 80% to 95% occurring once and the leading ten covering 3.1%. Source material: PBMCs. The sequence derives from a young woman in good health and CMV-seronegative.

The CDR3 loop reads CASNTGGTDTQYF. Here the CDR3 DNA reads TGTGCCAGCAATACAGGGGGCACAGATACGCAGTATTTT. The V gene is TRBV27, the J gene TRBJ2-3, with 7 bases matching TRBD1. V shed 7 bases and J 1 base; nucleotides not matched to a gene: 2. This CDR3 region has 13 residues. The germline V gene encodes CDR1 MNHEY and CDR2 SMNVEV (reference sequence).